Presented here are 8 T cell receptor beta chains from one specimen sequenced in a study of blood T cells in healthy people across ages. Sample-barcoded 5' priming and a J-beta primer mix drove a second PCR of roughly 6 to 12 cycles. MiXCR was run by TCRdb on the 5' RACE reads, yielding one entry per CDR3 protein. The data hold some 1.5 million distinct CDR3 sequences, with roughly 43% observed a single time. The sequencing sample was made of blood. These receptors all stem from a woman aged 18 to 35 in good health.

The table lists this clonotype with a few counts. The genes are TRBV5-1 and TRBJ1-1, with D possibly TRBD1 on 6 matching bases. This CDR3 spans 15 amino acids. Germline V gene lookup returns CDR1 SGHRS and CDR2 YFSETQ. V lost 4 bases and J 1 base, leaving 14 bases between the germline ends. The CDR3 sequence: CASSADRTRNTEAFF. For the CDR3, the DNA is TGCGCCAGCAGCGCTGACAGGACCCGGAACACTGAAGCTTTCTTT.

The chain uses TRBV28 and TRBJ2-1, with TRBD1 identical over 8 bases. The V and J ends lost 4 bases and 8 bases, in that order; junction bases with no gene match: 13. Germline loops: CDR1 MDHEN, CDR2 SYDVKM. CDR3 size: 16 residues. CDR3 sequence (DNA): TGTGCCAGCAGTTCAATAAAAGGGACAGGCGGTGATGAGCAGTTCTTC. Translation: CASSSIKGTGGDEQFF. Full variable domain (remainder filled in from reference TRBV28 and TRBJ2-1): DVKVTQSSRYLVKRTGEKVFLECVQDMDHENMFWYRQDPGLGLRLIYFSYDVKMKEKGDIPEGYSVSREKKERFSLILESASTNQTSMYLCASSSIKGTGGDEQFFGPGTRLTVL.

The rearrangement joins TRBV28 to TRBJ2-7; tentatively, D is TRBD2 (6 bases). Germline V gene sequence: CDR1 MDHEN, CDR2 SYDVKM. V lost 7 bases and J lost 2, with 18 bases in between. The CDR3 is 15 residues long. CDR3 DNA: TGTGCCAGCACCCTTAAAAGCGGGCTTACCTACGAGCAGTACTTC. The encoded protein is CASTLKSGLTYEQYF.

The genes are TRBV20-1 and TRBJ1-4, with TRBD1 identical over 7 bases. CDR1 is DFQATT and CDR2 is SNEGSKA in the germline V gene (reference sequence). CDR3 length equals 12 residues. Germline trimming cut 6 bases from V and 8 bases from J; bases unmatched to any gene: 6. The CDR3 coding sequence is TGCAGTGCGGTGAGGGGGCAGGAAAAACTGTTTTTT. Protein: CSAVRGQEKLFF.

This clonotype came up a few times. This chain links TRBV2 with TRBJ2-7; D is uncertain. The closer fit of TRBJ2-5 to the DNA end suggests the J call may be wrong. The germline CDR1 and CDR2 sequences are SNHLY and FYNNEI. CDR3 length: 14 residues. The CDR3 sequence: CASSEALGLETQYF. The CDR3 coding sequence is TGTGCCAGCAGTGAAGCGTTAGGTTTGGAGACCCAGTACTTC.

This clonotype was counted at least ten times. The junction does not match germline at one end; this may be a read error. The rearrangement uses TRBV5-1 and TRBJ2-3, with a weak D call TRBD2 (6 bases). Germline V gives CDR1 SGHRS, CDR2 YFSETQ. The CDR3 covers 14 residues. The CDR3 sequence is CASSAGTSTDTQYF. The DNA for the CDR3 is TGTGCCAGCAGTGCCGGGACTAGCACAGATACGCAGTATTTT.

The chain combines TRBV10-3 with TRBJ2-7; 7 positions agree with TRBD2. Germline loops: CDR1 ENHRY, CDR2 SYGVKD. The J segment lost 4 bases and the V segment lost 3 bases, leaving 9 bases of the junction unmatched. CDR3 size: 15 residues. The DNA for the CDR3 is TGTGCCATCAGTGACCCTAGCGGAGTCGCGTACGAGCAGTACTTC. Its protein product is CAISDPSGVAYEQYF.

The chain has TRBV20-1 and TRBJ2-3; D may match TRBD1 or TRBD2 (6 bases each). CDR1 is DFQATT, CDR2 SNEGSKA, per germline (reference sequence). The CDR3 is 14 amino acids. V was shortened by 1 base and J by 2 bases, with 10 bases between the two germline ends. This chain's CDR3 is CSARVGGLTDTQYF. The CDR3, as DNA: TGCAGTGCTAGAGTTGGGGGGCTCACAGATACGCAGTATTTT.